The present entry profiles one T cell receptor (beta chain) with its context. What this receptor recognizes is not known. No base-level quality is on record; no much larger clone is a single base apart. The junction shows trimming of 5 bases on V and 6 bases on J, plus 12 bases between the germline ends. The CDR3 runs 13 amino acids, cysteine and phenylalanine included. The DNA shown is the 39-base CDR3, in frame from base 1. As encoded in the germline V gene (reference sequence), CDR1 is SSHAT while CDR2 is FNYEAQ. This entry comes from a study of blood T cell repertoires in COVID-19 (dated by TCRdb to the early 2020s). At the level of the whole study: The collaborator samples originated in the United States, Italy and Spain and spanned the acute and convalescent phases of COVID-19. The prospective study material was composed of cDNA or gDNA derived from T cells, B-cell-depleted T cells, or PBMCs. The dataset comprised deeply sampled blood TCRbeta repertoires from subjects exposed to, actively infected with, or recovered from COVID-19. A freely available public database, intended as a resource for researchers studying the immune response to SARS-CoV-2, is where the repertoires were released. Samples came from the ongoing ImmuneRACE study (first 160 participants) plus 1,254 subjects from 6 global collaborators. The sample metadata nearly always contained a de-identified subject ID, COVID-19 status, age in years and sex. HLA class I and class II types, where available, came from metadata supplied by the sample provider rather than from assay-based typing.

Study-level results and caveats: The quantity of clinical and demographic metadata differed by source and by participant and was supplied without curation.

A second Seattle source provided samples from volunteer blood donors who had recovered from COVID-19. Collaborating institutions collected whole blood in K2EDTA tubes following their own protocols. For TCRbeta analysis, collaborator samples were shipped as frozen whole blood, as isolated PBMCs, or as DNA extracted from either sample type. TCRbeta CDR3 regions were amplified from genomic DNA by means of the immunoSEQ Assay, a bias-controlled multiplex PCR. The published analysis was carried out like this. The number of nucleated cells in each sample was estimated by amplification of reference gene primers within the assay. Sequence reads were collapsed and filtered to measure the absolute abundance of every unique TCRbeta CDR3 rearrangement. For each sample, productive Simpson clonality was calculated as the square root of Simpson's diversity index across productive rearrangements. The immuneACCESS repertoire file appears here via TCRdb, limited to in-frame rearrangements. These files lack a portion of the clones; in checked studies, under half of the deficit traces to unresolved V genes, and the cause of the others is not known. That table furnishes V, J and clone size, whereas the DNA furnished D and trimming. This sample lists about 210,000 clones; 65% to 90% were detected once. The ten largest clones add up to around 2.5% of the sample.

The sample taken for sequencing was peripheral blood. This receptor chain uses TRBV7-7 and TRBJ2-3; the D gene is perhaps TRBD1, on 6 matching bases. This receptor was taken from a man aged 40-49 years who had recovered from COVID-19. The base sequence is TGTGCCAGCAGCCCTACCGGACAGGATACGCAGTATTTT. Its translation is CASSPTGQDTQYF. With the portions outside the CDR3 filled from the reference TRBV7-7 and TRBJ2-3 genes, the complete variable region becomes GAGVSQSPRYKVTKRGQDVTLRCDPISSHATLYWYQQALGQGPEFLTYFNYEAQPDKSGLPSDRFSAERPEGSISTLTIQRTEQRDSAMYRCASSPTGQDTQYFGPGTRLTVL.